The 3 T cell receptor beta chains presented below share a single source sample, sequenced in a study of blood T cell repertoires in COVID-19. Libraries were prepared by immunoSEQ multiplex PCR; TCRdb keeps only in-frame clonotypes and omits some of them. The table shows 150,000 or so clones, with 80% to 90% occurring only once. Source material: PBMCs or T cells enriched from blood (not recorded which). The receptor set was obtained from a woman in her forties or fifties in a cohort exposed to, infected with or recovered from COVID-19 (not recorded which).

This sequence joins TRBV19 and TRBJ2-2; possible D gene TRBD1, 7 bases. Trimming shortened V by 6 bases and J by 5 bases, and 13 bases separated the two germline ends. The CDR3 loop spans 14 amino acids. CDR1 and CDR2 from the germline V gene are LNHDA and SQIVND (reference sequence). The DNA of the CDR3 is TGTGCCAGTAGAAGTCAGGGGGGAACCGGGGAGCTGTTTTTT. Encoded protein: CASRSQGGTGELFF.

The chain couples TRBV28 to TRBJ1-3; 7 bases map to TRBD1. J was trimmed by 2 bases and V by 1 base; bases with no gene match: 8. CDR3 length: 17 amino acids. CDR1 MDHEN and CDR2 SYDVKM come from the germline V gene. In nucleotides, the CDR3 is TGTGCCAGCAGTTTATCTCCGCAGGGGGTCCCTGGAAACACCATATATTTT. Amino acids: CASSLSPQGVPGNTIYF.

The rearrangement joins TRBV3-1 (or the pseudogene TRBV3-2) to TRBJ1-4; tentative D call: TRBD1 (6 bases). V was clipped by 3 bases and J by 7 bases, with 9 bases between them. Germline loops: CDR1 LGHDT, CDR2 YNNKEL (reference sequence). The CDR3 spans 13 residues. CDR3 bases: TGTGCCAGCAGCCAGAGGGGGGGTGAAAAACTGTTTTTT. Amino acid sequence: CASSQRGGEKLFF.